The 20 T cell receptor beta chains below were found in one sample sequenced in a study of T-cell memory formation after mild COVID-19. TCRdb itself ran the 5' RACE reads through MiXCR, one entry per CDR3 protein. The sample consists of about 290,000 distinct CDR3 sequences, about a sixth of them appearing once. The sequencing sample was made of PBMCs or a T cell subset sorted from them (not recorded which). The receptor source for this set is a man in his late teens or twenties who had mild COVID-19 (a few samples of this study predate the infection). Cell type and time point are not known.

In its sample, this clonotype was seen many times. J is TRBJ1-5 and V is TRBV12-3 or TRBV12-4, with D possibly TRBD1 on 5 matching bases. The CDR3 consists of 14 residues. Trimming took 5 bases from V and 5 from J, leaving 13 bases between them. The CDR3 DNA follows: TGTGCCAGCAGTCCGATTGACAGAGATCAGCCCCAGCATTTT. Translated: CASSPIDRDQPQHF.

The table lists this clonotype with a few counts. The chain joins TRBV12-3 or TRBV12-4 to TRBJ2-5; no definite D call. The CDR3 length is 12 residues. Trimming left V 5 bases short and J 3 bases short, with 7 bases between. The CDR3 protein is CASSLNKETQYF. The DNA for the CDR3 is TGTGCCAGCAGTCTCAACAAAGAGACCCAGTACTTC.

This clonotype was observed a few times. This chain joins TRBV7-8 and TRBJ1-4; the D is unclear. Between the trimmed V and J ends, which lost 2 bases and 8 bases, there was a span of 12 bases. The CDR3 sequence is 14 residues long. Germline-derived CDR1 and CDR2 are SGHVS and FQNEAQ. CDR3 sequence (DNA): TGTGCCAGCAGCTTATCAAGCCTCGGGGAAAAACTGTTTTTT. Encoded protein: CASSLSSLGEKLFF. The variable domain in full, completed from reference TRBV7-8 and TRBJ1-4, reads GAGVSQSPRYKVAKRGQDVALRCDPISGHVSLFWYQQALGQGPEFLTYFQNEAQLDKSGLPSDRFFAERPEGSVSTLKIQRTQQEDSAVYLCASSLSSLGEKLFFGSGTQLSVL.

The genes are TRBV30 and TRBJ2-5; weak D call: TRBD2 (5 bases). Germline V lookup: CDR1 GTSNPN, CDR2 SVGIG (reference sequence). The CDR3 loop spans 14 amino acids. V lost 3 bases and J 2 bases, leaving 13 bases between the germline ends. CDR3 nucleotide sequence: TGTGCCTGGAGCTTCGATCGGGGACAAGAGACCCAGTACTTC. Its translation is CAWSFDRGQETQYF.

This clonotype appeared many times. The J gene is TRBJ1-5, the V gene TRBV3-1; D ambiguous. The CDR3 is 13 amino acids. V was shortened by 3 bases and J by 7 bases, with 10 bases between the two germline ends. Germline-derived CDR1 and CDR2 are LGHDT and YNNKEL (reference sequence). The CDR3 protein is CASSHDDVQPQHF. CDR3 bases: TGTGCCAGCAGCCATGATGACGTCCAGCCCCAGCATTTT.

This rearrangement joins TRBV6-5 to TRBJ1-4, with a weak D call TRBD1 (5 bases). Germline V lookup: CDR1 MNHEY, CDR2 SVGAGI. This CDR3 is 14 amino acids long. V was shortened by 4 bases and J by 5 bases, with 11 bases between the two germline ends. CDR3 sequence (DNA): TGTGCCAGCAGTTCGGGACGGCGAAATGAAAAACTGTTTTTT. Its translation is CASSSGRRNEKLFF.

The chain combines TRBV7-3 with TRBJ2-3; 8 positions match TRBD2. CDR3 length: 16 amino acids. Trimming took 5 bases from V and 0 from J; bases not matched to a gene: 7. Germline assignment: CDR1 SGHTA and CDR2 FQGTGA. CDR3 amino acids: CASSPTAGASTDTQYF. Here the CDR3 DNA reads TGTGCCAGCAGCCCAACAGCGGGGGCTAGCACAGATACGCAGTATTTT.

This clonotype was seen a few times. One end of the junction varies from germline; a read error may be responsible. The CDR3 DNA is TGCGCCAGAAGCTTGGCGACCTCTAACTATGGCTACACCTTC. It yields the protein CARSLATSNYGYTF. The V call is TRBV5-1, the J call TRBJ1-2; no firm D call. The CDR3 is 14 residues long. Per the germline V gene, CDR1 is SGHRS and CDR2 is YFSETQ.

The table lists this clonotype with a few counts. This chain links TRBV7-9 with TRBJ2-7, with 10 nucleotides matching TRBD1. The CDR3 consists of 14 residues. Germline CDR1 is SEHNR and CDR2 is FQNEAQ (reference sequence). The CDR3 loop is CAGSSGTGVSEQYF. The CDR3, as DNA: TGTGCTGGATCTTCCGGGACAGGGGTTTCCGAGCAGTACTTC.

V gene TRBV12-3 or TRBV12-4 combines with J gene TRBJ2-7; possible D gene TRBD2, 6 bases. This CDR3 has 15 residues. The V and J ends lost 5 bases and 0 bases respectively, with 14 bases between them. The CDR3 spells CASSRPRESSYEQYF. The CDR3 bases are TGTGCCAGCAGTCGCCCCCGGGAGAGCTCCTACGAGCAGTACTTC.

V gene TRBV10-3 combines with J gene TRBJ1-2, with TRBD1 identical over 7 bases. The length of the CDR3 is 13 residues. Germline values: CDR1 ENHRY, CDR2 SYGVKD. With V trimmed by 6 bases and J by 5 bases, 6 bases remained unmatched. The CDR3 loop is CAISPGQQYGYTF. CDR3 sequence (DNA): TGTGCCATCAGCCCGGGACAGCAGTATGGCTACACCTTC.

V usage is TRBV6-5 and J usage is TRBJ2-2; 12 nucleotides align to TRBD1. The V gene's germline CDR1 is MNHEY and CDR2 SVGAGI. The CDR3 length is 15 residues. Germline trimming cut 5 bases from V and 7 bases from J; bases unmatched to any gene: 5. The CDR3: CASSKGQGASGELFF. Here the CDR3 DNA reads TGTGCCAGCAGTAAGGGACAGGGGGCCAGCGGGGAGCTGTTTTTT.

This sequence joins TRBV6-6 and TRBJ1-6; possibly TRBD1 for D (5 bases). Germline V gives CDR1 MNHNY, CDR2 SVGAGI (reference sequence). This CDR3 has 13 residues. Trimming removed 6 bases from V and 4 bases from J, with 7 bases in between. CDR3 amino acids: CASRTEYNSPLHF. As DNA, the CDR3 is TGTGCCAGCAGGACAGAATATAATTCACCCCTCCACTTT.

This chain joins TRBV12-3 or TRBV12-4 and TRBJ2-7, with D uncertain. Trimming took off 5 bases at V and 4 bases at J, with 9 bases between the two ends. The CDR3 is 12 residues long. CDR3 DNA sequence: TGTGCCAGCAGTCCGCGACAATACGAGCAGTACTTC. Its protein is CASSPRQYEQYF.

This chain connects TRBV6-5 to TRBJ1-4; D is uncertain. Trimming cost V 6 bases and J 8 bases, with 16 bases left between them. In germline, CDR1 is MNHEY, CDR2 SVGAGI. The CDR3 spans 14 residues. The CDR3 DNA reads TGTGCCAGCAGCGCCAGGTATCAAGGGGAAAAACTGTTTTTT. It encodes CASSARYQGEKLFF.

This clonotype was recorded a few times. The V call is TRBV21-1, the J call TRBJ2-7; the D segment call TRBD2 is taken from the table without a DNA check. TRBV21-1 is shown as a pseudogene. This CDR3 is 14 amino acids long. The CDR3 sequence is CANRRGTGGYEQYF. The DNA for the CDR3 is TGTGCCAACAGGCGGGGTACGGGCGGGTACGAGCAGTACTTC.

The J gene is TRBJ2-7, the V gene TRBV27; TRBD1 is a possible D gene (6 bases). Germline V gene data show CDR1 as MNHEY and CDR2 as SMNVEV (reference sequence). The CDR3 length is 14 residues. V shed 6 bases and J shed 3 bases, with 15 bases lying between them. DNA of the CDR3: TGTGCCAGCAGCAGGGGTCACCGGAGCTACGAGCAGTACGTC. It is translated as CASSRGHRSYEQYV.

This clonotype turned up a few times. V is TRBV27 and J is TRBJ2-6, with D unresolved. The CDR3 spans 16 residues. The V end was cut by 5 bases, the J end by 0 bases, with 11 bases between. The germline gives CDR1 MNHEY, CDR2 SMNVEV (reference sequence). The CDR3 here is CASSAEYDSGANVLTF. In DNA, the CDR3 is TGTGCCAGCAGTGCAGAATATGACTCTGGGGCCAACGTCCTGACTTTC.

This clonotype was counted between two and nine times. This rearrangement joins TRBV6-5 to TRBJ2-3, with 8 bases that match TRBD2. The junction had 5 bases not matched to a gene; V was cut back by 11 bases and J by 4 bases. The V gene's germline CDR1 is MNHEY and CDR2 SVGAGI. This CDR3 has 12 residues. The CDR3 reads CACHGRADTQYF. The DNA for the CDR3 is TGTGCCTGTCACGGGAGGGCAGATACGCAGTATTTT.

The chain uses TRBV12-5 and TRBJ2-2, with 11 nucleotides matching TRBD1. V trimming: 5 bases; J trimming: 2 bases; junction bases outside the gene matches: 13. Germline CDR1 is LGHNT and CDR2 is FRNRAP. The length of the CDR3 is 19 residues. The DNA of the CDR3 is TGTGCTAGTGGTCCGACCTCGTGGACAGGGGGCCAAAACACCGGGGAGCTGTTTTTT. Residues: CASGPTSWTGGQNTGELFF.